The clone carrying this T cell receptor (beta chain) was observed a single time. The antigen is not known. TEMRA cells were FACS-enriched, while CD8+ and CD4+ T cells were negatively isolated. The data stem from a study of CD8 T cells in Susac syndrome. Study information: Patients with Susac syndrome were therapy-naive, on corticosteroids, or on intravenous immunoglobulin alone at blood draw. Study conclusions and caveats: CD4+ T cell repertoires in Susac syndrome lacked clonal expansion.

CDR3 size: 16 residues. Looked up from germline, CDR1 is SGHKS and CDR2 is YYEKEE (reference sequence). Trimming stripped 7 bases from V and 2 bases from J, with 21 bases between. RNA in amounts of 0.5 to 1 ug was reverse transcribed with random hexamers. The authors amplified TCR beta CDR3 across 54 Vbeta and 13 Jbeta using immunoSEQ multiplex PCR. TCRdb redid the calling of the immunoSEQ multiplex PCR reads with MiXCR, one entry per CDR3 protein. The repertoire consists of around 71,000 distinct CDR3 sequences, with around 93% occurring once and the leading ten covering 0.15%. The source of this sequence is a human donor with Susac syndrome. The sequencing input was CD4+ T cells from PBMCs. V usage is TRBV5-5 and J usage is TRBJ2-5, with D perhaps given as TRBD1 or TRBD2 (5 bases each). The CDR3 reads CASLSVGGRIQETQYF. The CDR3 DNA follows: TGTGCCAGCCTATCGGTTGGGGGACGGATACAAGAGACCCAGTACTTC.